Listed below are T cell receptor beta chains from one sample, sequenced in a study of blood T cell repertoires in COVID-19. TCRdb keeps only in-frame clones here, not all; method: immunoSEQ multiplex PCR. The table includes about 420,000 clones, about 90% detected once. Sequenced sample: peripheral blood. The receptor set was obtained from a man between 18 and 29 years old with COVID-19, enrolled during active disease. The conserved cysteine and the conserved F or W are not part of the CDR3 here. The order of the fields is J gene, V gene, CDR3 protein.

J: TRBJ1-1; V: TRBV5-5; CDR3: ASSFQTLNTEAF
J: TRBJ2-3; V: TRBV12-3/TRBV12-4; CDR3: ASSFAGLDTQY
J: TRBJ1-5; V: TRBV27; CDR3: ASSLKTGQQPQH
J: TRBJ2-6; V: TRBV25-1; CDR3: ASSELGGSGANVLT
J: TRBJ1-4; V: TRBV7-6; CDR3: ASSLNRGGGVGTNEKLF
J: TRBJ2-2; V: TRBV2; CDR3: ASIGGTANTGELF
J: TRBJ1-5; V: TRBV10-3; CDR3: AISESNFYKGNQPQH
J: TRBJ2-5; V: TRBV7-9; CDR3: ASSWDSSPAGDRETQY
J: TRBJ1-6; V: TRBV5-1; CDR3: ASSLEATSPLH
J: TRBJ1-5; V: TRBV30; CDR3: AWSRQGGQPQH
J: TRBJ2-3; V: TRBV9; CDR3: ASSVLLDVRTDTQY
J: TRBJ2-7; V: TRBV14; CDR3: ASSRSRGEQY
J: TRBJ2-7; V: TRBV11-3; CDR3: ASSSYHDTKTDEQY
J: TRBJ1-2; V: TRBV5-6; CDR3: ASSFAGFSSYT
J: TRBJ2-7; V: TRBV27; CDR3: ASSLEGTGYYEQY
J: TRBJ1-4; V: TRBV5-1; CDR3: ASSLGTDPRGEKLF
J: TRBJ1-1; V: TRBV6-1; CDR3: ASSEALGGAQAF
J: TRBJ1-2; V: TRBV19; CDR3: ASRRDRDYGYT
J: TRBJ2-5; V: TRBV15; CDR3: ATSRDSGQGALGTQY
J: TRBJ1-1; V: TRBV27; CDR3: ASSSGYGEAF
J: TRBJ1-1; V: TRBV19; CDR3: ASSSRTGGTEAF
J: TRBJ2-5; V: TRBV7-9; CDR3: ASSLAGQPQETQY
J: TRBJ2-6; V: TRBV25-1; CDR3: ASTKPGQGATGANVLT
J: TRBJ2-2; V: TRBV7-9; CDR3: ASSLLRVGGELF
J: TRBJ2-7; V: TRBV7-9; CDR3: ASSLVGTRVYEQY
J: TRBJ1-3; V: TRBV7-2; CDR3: ASSRQGNGNTIY
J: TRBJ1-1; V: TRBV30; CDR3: AWSIGNTEAF
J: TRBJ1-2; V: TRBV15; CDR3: ATSRGTVGYT
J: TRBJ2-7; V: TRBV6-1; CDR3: ASSEGLSSEQY
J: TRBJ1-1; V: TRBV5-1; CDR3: ASSPQPSGTEAF
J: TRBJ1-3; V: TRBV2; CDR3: ASSPETPYSGNTIY
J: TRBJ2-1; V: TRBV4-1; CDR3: ASSQDQGSGAYNEQF
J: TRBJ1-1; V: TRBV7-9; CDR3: ASSLEQDAF
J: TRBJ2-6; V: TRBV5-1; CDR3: ASSLVGTGASGANVLT
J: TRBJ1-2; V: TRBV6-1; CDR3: ASSEAGSNYGYT
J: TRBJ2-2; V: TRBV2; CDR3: ASSEISGDTGELF
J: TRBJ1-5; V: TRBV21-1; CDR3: ASSNFTLRQGLYSNQPQH
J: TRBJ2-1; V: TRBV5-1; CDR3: ASRRGASNEQF